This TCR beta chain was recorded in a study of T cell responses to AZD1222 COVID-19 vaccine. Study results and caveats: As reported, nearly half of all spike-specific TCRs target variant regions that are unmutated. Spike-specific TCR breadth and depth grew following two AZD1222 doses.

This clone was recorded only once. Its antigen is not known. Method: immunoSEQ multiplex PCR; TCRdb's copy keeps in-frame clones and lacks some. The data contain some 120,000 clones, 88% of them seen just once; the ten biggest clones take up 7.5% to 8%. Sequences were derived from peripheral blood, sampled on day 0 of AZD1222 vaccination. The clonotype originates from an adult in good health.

This chain's CDR3 is CASSERTAGNTIYF. In nucleotides, the CDR3 is TGTGCCAGCAGTGAACGGACGGCTGGAAACACCATATATTTT. The chain uses TRBV6-1 and TRBJ1-3; D gene unclear. CDR3 length: 14 amino acids. Germline-derived CDR1 and CDR2 are MNHNS and SASEGT. V lost 2 bases to trimming and J lost 2 bases, with 7 bases between them.